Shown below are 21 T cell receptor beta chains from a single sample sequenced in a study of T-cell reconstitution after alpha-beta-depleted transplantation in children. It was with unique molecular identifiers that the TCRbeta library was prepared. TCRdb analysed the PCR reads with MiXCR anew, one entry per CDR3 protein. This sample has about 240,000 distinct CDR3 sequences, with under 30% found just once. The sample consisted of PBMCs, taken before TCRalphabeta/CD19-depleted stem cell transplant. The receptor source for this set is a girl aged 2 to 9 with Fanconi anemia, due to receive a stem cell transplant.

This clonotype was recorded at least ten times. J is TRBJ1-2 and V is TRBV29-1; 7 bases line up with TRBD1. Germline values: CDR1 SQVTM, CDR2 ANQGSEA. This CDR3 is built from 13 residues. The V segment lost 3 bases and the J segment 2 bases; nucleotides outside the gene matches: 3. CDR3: CSVEGRGNYGYTF. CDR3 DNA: TGCAGCGTTGAGGGCAGGGGGAACTATGGCTACACCTTC.

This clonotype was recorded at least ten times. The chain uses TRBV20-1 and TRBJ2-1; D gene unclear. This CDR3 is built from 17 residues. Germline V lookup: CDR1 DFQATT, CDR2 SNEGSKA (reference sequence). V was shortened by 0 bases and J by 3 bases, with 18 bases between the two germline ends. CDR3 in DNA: TGCAGTGCTAGAGATATAGTGAGTTTTGGCGGCTACAATGAGCAGTTCTTC. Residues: CSARDIVSFGGYNEQFF.

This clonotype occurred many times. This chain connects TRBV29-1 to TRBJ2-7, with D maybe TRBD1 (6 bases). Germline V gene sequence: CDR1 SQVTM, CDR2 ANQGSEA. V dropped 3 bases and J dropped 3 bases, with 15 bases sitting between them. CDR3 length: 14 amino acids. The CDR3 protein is CSVDLAGDLYEQYF. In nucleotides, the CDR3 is TGCAGCGTTGATCTGGCAGGGGACCTCTACGAGCAGTACTTC.

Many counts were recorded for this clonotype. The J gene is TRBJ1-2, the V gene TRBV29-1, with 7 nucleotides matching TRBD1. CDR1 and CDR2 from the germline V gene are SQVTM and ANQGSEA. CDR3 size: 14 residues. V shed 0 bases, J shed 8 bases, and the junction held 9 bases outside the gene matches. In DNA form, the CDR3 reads TGCAGCGTTGAAGATCGTGGGACAGCTGGCGGCTACACCTTC. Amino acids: CSVEDRGTAGGYTF.

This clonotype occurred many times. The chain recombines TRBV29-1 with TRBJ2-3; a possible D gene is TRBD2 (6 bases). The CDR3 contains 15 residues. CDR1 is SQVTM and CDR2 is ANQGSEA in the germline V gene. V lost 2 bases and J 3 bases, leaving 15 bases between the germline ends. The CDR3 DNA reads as TGCAGCGTTGAATCGGGGGAGAGCTTTACAGATACGCAGTATTTT. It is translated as CSVESGESFTDTQYF.

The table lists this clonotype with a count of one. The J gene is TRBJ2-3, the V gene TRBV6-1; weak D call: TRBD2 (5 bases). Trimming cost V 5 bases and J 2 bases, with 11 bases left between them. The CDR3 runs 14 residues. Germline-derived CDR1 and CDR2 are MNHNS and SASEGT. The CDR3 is CASSRTVYTDTQYF. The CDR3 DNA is TGTGCCAGCAGTCGGACTGTTTACACAGATACGCAGTATTTT.

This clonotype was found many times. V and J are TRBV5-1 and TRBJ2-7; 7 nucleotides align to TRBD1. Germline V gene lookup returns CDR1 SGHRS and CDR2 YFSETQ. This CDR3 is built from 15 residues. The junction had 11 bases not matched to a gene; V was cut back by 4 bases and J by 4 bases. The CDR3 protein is CASSRGGTAEYEQYF. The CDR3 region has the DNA TGCGCCAGCAGCCGGGGTGGGACAGCGGAATACGAGCAGTACTTC.

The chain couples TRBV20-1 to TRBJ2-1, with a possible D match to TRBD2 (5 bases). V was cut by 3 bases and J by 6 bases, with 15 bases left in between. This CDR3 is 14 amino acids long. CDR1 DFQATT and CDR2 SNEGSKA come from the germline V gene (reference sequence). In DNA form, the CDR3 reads TGCAGTGCTAGGATGAGCGGTACCCTCAATGAGCAGTTCTTC. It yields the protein CSARMSGTLNEQFF.

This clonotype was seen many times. Here the CDR3 reads CASSLGQLEQYF. For the CDR3, the DNA is TGTGCCAGCAGCTTGGGACAGCTCGAGCAGTACTTC. This chain uses TRBV7-9 with TRBJ2-7; 7 bases agree with TRBD1. Germline V lookup: CDR1 SEHNR, CDR2 FQNEAQ (reference sequence). V was pared by 3 bases and J by 6 bases, with 2 bases of the junction left unmatched. CDR3 length: 12 residues.

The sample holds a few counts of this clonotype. The CDR3 region has the DNA TGTGCCAGCAGCCATAGGGTCGGGGAGCTGTTTTTT. Amino acid sequence: CASSHRVGELFF. The rearrangement links TRBV7-3 to TRBJ2-2; D uncertain. Germline loops: CDR1 SGHTA, CDR2 FQGTGA. Trimming took 5 bases from V and 7 from J, leaving 8 bases between them. The CDR3 extends over 12 amino acids.

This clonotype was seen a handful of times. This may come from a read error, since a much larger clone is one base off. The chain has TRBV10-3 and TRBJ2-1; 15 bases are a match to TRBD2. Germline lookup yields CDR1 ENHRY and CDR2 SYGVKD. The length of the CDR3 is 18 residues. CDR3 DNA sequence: TGTGCCATCAGACGGGGACTAGCGGGAGGTACGTCCTACAATGAGCGGTTCTTC. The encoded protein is CAIRRGLAGGTSYNERFF.

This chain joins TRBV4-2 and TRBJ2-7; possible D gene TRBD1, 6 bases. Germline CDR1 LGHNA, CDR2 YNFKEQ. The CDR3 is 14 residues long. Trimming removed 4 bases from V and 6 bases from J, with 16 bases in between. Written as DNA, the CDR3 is TGTGCCAGCAGCCCCGGGACAATTGCCTCCGAGCAGTACTTC. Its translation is CASSPGTIASEQYF.

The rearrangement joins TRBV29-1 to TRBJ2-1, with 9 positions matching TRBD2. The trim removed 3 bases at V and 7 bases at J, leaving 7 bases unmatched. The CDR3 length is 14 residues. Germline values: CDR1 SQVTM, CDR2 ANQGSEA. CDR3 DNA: TGCAGCGTTGAGTTAGGACTAGCGAGGAATGAGCAGTTCTTC. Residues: CSVELGLARNEQFF.

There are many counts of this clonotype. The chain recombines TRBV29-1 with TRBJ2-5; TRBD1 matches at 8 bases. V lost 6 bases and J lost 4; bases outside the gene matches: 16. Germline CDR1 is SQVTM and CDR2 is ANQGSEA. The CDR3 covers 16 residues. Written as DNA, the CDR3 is TGCAGCGTCTCGACACCTCGGACAGGGTTCCCAGAGACCCAGTACTTC. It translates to CSVSTPRTGFPETQYF.

CDR3 loop: CSARDDRGRSYEQYF. The CDR3 region has the DNA TGCAGTGCTAGAGATGACAGGGGGCGCTCCTACGAGCAGTACTTC. The gene calls are TRBV20-1 and TRBJ2-7, with 10 bases that match TRBD1. Per germline, CDR1 DFQATT and CDR2 SNEGSKA (reference sequence). The length of the CDR3 is 15 residues. The V and J ends lost 0 bases and 0 bases, in that order; junction bases with no gene match: 2.

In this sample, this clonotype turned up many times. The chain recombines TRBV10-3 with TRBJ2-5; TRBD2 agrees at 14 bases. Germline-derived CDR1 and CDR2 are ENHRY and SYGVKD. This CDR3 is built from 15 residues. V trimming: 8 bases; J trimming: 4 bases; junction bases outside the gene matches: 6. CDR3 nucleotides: TGTGCCATCGCCCCGGGACTAGCGGGAGTAGAGACCCAGTACTTC. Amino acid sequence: CAIAPGLAGVETQYF.

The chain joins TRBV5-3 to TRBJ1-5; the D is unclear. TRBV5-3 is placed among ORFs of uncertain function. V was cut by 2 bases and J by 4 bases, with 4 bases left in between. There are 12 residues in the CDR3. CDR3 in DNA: TGTGCCAGAAGCTTTATTAATCAGCCCCAGCATTTT. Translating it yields CARSFINQPQHF.

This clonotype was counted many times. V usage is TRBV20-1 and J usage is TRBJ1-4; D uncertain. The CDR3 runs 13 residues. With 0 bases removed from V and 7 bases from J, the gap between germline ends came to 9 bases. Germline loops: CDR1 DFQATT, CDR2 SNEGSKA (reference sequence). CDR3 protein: CSARDSLSEKLFF. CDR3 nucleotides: TGCAGTGCTAGAGATTCTCTAAGTGAAAAACTGTTTTTT.

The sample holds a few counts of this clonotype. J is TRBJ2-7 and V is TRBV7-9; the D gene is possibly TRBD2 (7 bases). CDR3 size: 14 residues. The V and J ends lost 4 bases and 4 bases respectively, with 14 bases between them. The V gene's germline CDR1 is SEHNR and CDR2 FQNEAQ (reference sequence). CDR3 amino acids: CASSSQGGGYEQYF. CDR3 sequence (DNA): TGTGCCAGCAGCTCCCAAGGGGGGGGTTACGAGCAGTACTTC.

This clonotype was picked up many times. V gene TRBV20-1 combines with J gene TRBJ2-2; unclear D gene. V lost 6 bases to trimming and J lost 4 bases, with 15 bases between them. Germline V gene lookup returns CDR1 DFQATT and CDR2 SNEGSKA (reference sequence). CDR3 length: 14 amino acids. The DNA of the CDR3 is TGCAGTGCCATAGGTTCTAGATTCACCGGGGAGCTGTTTTTT. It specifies CSAIGSRFTGELFF.

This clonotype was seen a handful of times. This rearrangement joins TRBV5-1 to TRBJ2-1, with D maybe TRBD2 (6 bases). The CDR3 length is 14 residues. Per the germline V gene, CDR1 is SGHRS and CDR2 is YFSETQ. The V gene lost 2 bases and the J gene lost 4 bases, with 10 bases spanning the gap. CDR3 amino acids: CASSFGSGYNEQFF. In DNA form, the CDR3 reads TGCGCCAGCAGCTTCGGTAGCGGATACAATGAGCAGTTCTTC.